The clone carrying this TCR beta chain was seen a handful of times. Its antigen is undetermined. According to the study, TCR beta libraries were built with iRepertoire HTBI primers and CDR3-region Arm-PCR. MiXCR was run by TCRdb on the multiplex PCR reads, yielding one entry per CDR3 protein. Of about 470,000 distinct CDR3 sequences detected, 20% appear once; the ten largest clones hold roughly 8%. Germline values: CDR1 SGHRS, CDR2 YFSETQ. Trimming took 2 bases from V and 8 from J; bases not matched to a gene: 10. The CDR3 is 17 amino acids. The data were obtained in a study of regulatory T cells in long-lasting Graves disease. Described time point: persistent/refractory GD, antithyroid drugs over 5 years with positive TRAb. Scientists built the TCR library using RNA that was extracted from PBMCs. Study findings and constraints: Newly diagnosed Graves' patients had higher TCR diversity than persistent ones.

The rearrangement links TRBV5-1 to TRBJ2-2, with 12 nucleotides matching TRBD2. Sequenced material: peripheral blood mononuclear cells (PBMCs), taken when the disease was refractory, from a patient treated with antithyroid drugs. This clonotype was obtained from a female donor with Graves disease. CDR3 DNA sequence: TGCGCCAGCAGCTTCGGACTAGCGGGGACAAATTTAGGGGAGCTGTTTTTT. This sequence encodes CASSFGLAGTNLGELFF.